The 6 T cell receptor beta chains below all came from one sample that was sequenced in a study of regulatory T cells in long-lasting Graves disease. Time point denoted: persistent/refractory GD, antithyroid drugs over 5 years with positive TRAb. The TCR library was prepared using RNA isolated from PBMCs. Arm-PCR of CDR3 regions and iRepertoire HTBI primers were the basis on which TCR beta libraries were built. One entry per CDR3 protein, called by TCRdb with MiXCR from the multiplex PCR reads. Among around 400,000 distinct CDR3 sequences listed, over 20% were seen once. The sequencing used peripheral blood mononuclear cells (PBMCs), collected when the disease was refractory, from a patient treated with antithyroid drugs. These receptors originate from a female donor with Graves disease.

There are many counts of this clonotype. The rearrangement uses TRBV27 and TRBJ1-2; D ambiguous. This CDR3 has 12 amino acids. Germline V gene sequence: CDR1 MNHEY, CDR2 SMNVEV (reference sequence). The V gene lost 5 bases and the J gene lost 9 bases, with 13 bases spanning the gap. The chain's CDR3 is CASSEADGSYTF. CDR3 bases: TGTGCCAGCAGTGAAGCGGACGGAAGCTACACCTTC.

This clonotype came up many times. The gene calls are TRBV20-1 and TRBJ1-2, with 7 bases identical to TRBD1. Germline CDR1 DFQATT, CDR2 SNEGSKA (reference sequence). The V gene end was trimmed by 5 bases and the J gene end by 6 bases; junction bases not matched to a gene: 6. CDR3 length: 12 amino acids. The CDR3 loop reads CSAHGGGDGYTF. CDR3 sequence (DNA): TGCAGTGCTCATGGAGGGGGCGATGGCTACACCTTC.

This clonotype was detected ten times or more. The V and J genes are TRBV20-1 and TRBJ2-5, with 12 bases matching TRBD2. The CDR3 is 16 amino acids. The V and J ends lost 2 bases and 4 bases, in that order; junction bases with no gene match: 8. Germline V gives CDR1 DFQATT, CDR2 SNEGSKA (reference sequence). Here the CDR3 DNA reads TGCAGTGCTAGACTAGCGGGAGGGAACGGGGGAGAGACCCAGTACTTC. Translation: CSARLAGGNGGETQYF.

This clonotype was counted many times. The chain is built from TRBV28 and TRBJ2-5; 8 nucleotides line up with TRBD1. Germline values: CDR1 MDHEN, CDR2 SYDVKM. This CDR3 has 16 amino acids. V lost 5 bases, J lost 0 bases, and 8 bases stayed unmatched. The CDR3 nucleotides read TGTGCCAGCAGTCGCGGGACAGGTAGTAACCAAGAGACCCAGTACTTC. Its translation is CASSRGTGSNQETQYF. Full variable domain (missing parts from reference TRBV28 and TRBJ2-5): DVKVTQSSRYLVKRTGEKVFLECVQDMDHENMFWYRQDPGLGLRLIYFSYDVKMKEKGDIPEGYSVSREKKERFSLILESASTNQTSMYLCASSRGTGSNQETQYFGPGTRLLVL.

A note on this clonotype: A much larger clone differs from this one at a single base, so this may be a read error. V usage is TRBV6-1 and J usage is TRBJ2-7, with D tentatively TRBD2 (6 bases). Germline CDR1 is MNHNS and CDR2 is SASEGT. This CDR3 region has 15 residues. CDR3 nucleotides: TGTGCCAGCAGTCCAGCTAGCGACCACTCCTGCGAGCAGTACTTC. Amino acids: CASSPASDHSCEQYF.

The chain couples TRBV9 to TRBJ2-5; no reliable D call. Between the trimmed V and J ends, which lost 0 bases and 3 bases, there was a span of 12 bases. Germline-derived CDR1 and CDR2 are SGDLS and YYNGEE. The length of the CDR3 is 15 residues. The CDR3: CASSVGWGREETQYF. CDR3 DNA: TGTGCCAGCAGCGTAGGATGGGGTCGGGAAGAGACCCAGTACTTC.